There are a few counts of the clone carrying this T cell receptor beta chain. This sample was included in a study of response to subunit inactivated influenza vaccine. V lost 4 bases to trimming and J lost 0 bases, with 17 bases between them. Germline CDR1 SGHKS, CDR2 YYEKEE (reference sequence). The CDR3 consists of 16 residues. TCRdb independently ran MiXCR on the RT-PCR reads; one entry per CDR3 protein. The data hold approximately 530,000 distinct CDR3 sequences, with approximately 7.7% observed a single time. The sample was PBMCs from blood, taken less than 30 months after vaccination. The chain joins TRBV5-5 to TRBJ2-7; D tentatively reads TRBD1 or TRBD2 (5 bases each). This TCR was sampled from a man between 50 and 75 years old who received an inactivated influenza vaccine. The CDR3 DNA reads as TGTGCCAGCAGCACCTTGGGGCGGGTAGGCTCCTACGAGCAGTACTTC. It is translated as CASSTLGRVGSYEQYF.